This entry lists 27 T cell receptor beta chains sequenced from one sample in a study of shared clonotypes between healthy human individuals (dated by TCRdb to between 2020 and 2021). The library relied on the immunoSEQ multiplex PCR assay. TCRdb mirrors the immuneACCESS table, restricted to in-frame sequences. Some clones are absent from its copies; in checked studies, under half trace to an unresolved V gene, and the reason for the others is unknown. A total of 2,500,000 or so clones appear in this sample, under 95% of them only once. The top ten clonotypes cover 0.37% of the sample. Specimen: naive CD4+ T cells from PBMCs. In light of the paper, this sample's cell subset or site label describes: CD45RA+ positively selected. Every receptor here comes from a man in his late teens or twenties in good health. Some clones in this sample may be carry-over from other donors' samples.

The CDR3 bases are TGCGCCAGCAGCTTGCACAGCTCCTACGAGCAGTACTTC. It specifies CASSLHSSYEQYF. The chain combines TRBV5-1 with TRBJ2-7; D gene unclear. The CDR3 extends over 13 amino acids. V lost 1 base to trimming and J lost 0 bases, with 5 bases between them. The germline gives CDR1 SGHRS, CDR2 YFSETQ.

Points on this clone: The sample carries other DNA sequences with the same CDR3. V usage is TRBV6-5 and J usage is TRBJ1-5, with a tentative D call TRBD1 (5 bases). CDR3 size: 14 residues. CDR1 is MNHEY and CDR2 is SVGAGI in the germline V gene. The V and J ends lost 5 bases and 2 bases respectively, with 10 bases between them. CDR3 loop: CASSARVGNQPQHF. CDR3 nucleotide sequence: TGTGCCAGCAGTGCCAGGGTGGGCAATCAGCCCCAGCATTTT.

CDR3 amino acids: CASSLARERNEQYF. The CDR3 nucleotides are TGTGCCAGCAGCTTAGCCAGGGAGAGGAACGAGCAGTACTTC. The V gene is TRBV11-2, the J gene TRBJ2-7; D may match TRBD1 or TRBD2 (5 bases each). Germline values: CDR1 SGHAT, CDR2 FQNNGV. This CDR3 region has 14 residues. V was trimmed by 1 base and J by 5 bases, leaving 12 bases between them.

This clone appeared a single time. The chain carries TRBV11-2 and TRBJ2-3, with a tentative D call TRBD1 (6 bases). The CDR3 is made up of 13 amino acids. CDR1 is SGHAT and CDR2 is FQNNGV in the germline V gene. The V end lost 6 bases, the J end lost 6 bases, and 13 bases lay between the germline ends. This CDR3 is CASRVAQGDTQYF. The CDR3 DNA is TGTGCCAGCAGAGTCGCTCAGGGGGATACGCAGTATTTT.

In this sample, this clone turned up once. J is TRBJ1-1 and V is TRBV27; no reliable D call. The CDR3 totals 14 residues. In germline, CDR1 is MNHEY, CDR2 SMNVEV (reference sequence). With 8 bases removed from V and 0 bases from J, the gap between germline ends came to 13 bases. The CDR3 region has the DNA TGTGCCAGCGGACGGAGCTTAATGAACACTGAAGCTTTCTTT. Its protein product is CASGRSLMNTEAFF.

This clone was observed once. The chain employs TRBV7-2 and TRBJ2-2; 9 bases fit TRBD1. Losses at the gene ends were 5 bases for V and 0 bases for J; bases not matched to a gene: 10. The CDR3 spans 18 residues. Germline assignment: CDR1 SGHTA and CDR2 FQGNSA. As DNA, the CDR3 is TGTGCCAGCAGCATCGGGGACAGGGAGCCCTCGAACACCGGGGAGCTGTTTTTT. Protein product: CASSIGDREPSNTGELFF.

The V call is TRBV6-1, the J call TRBJ1-3; D remains ambiguous. The V end was cut by 4 bases, the J end by 1 base, with 8 bases between. The germline gives CDR1 MNHNS, CDR2 SASEGT. CDR3 size: 14 residues. CDR3 sequence reads: CASSVRESGNTIYF. The CDR3 DNA reads TGTGCCAGCAGTGTGCGAGAGTCTGGAAACACCATATATTTT.

The CDR3 coding sequence is TGTGCCAGCAGTGAATCGTTTGTGGGCGAGCAGTACTTC. Translating it yields CASSESFVGEQYF. The chain combines TRBV6-1 with TRBJ2-7; D remains ambiguous. The V end lost 2 bases, the J end lost 6 bases, and 11 bases lay between the germline ends. This CDR3 has 13 residues. Germline V gene lookup returns CDR1 MNHNS and CDR2 SASEGT.

This chain joins TRBV7-9 and TRBJ1-2; D is perhaps TRBD1 (5 bases). There are 14 residues in the CDR3. Trimming took 5 bases from V and 8 from J, leaving 18 bases between them. The germline V gene has CDR1 SEHNR and CDR2 FQNEAQ (reference sequence). This chain's CDR3 is CASSRGNTPKGYTF. The CDR3 DNA sequence: TGTGCCAGCAGCCGGGGCAACACCCCCAAGGGCTACACCTTC. The variable domain in full, with the rest retrieved from reference TRBV7-9 and TRBJ1-2, is DTGVSQNPRHKITKRGQNVTFRCDPISEHNRLYWYRQTLGQGPEFLTYFQNEAQLEKSRLLSDRFSAERPKGSFSTLEIQRTEQGDSAMYLCASSRGNTPKGYTFGSGTRLTVV.

The V call is TRBV29-1, the J call TRBJ2-3; perhaps D is TRBD1 or TRBD2 (7 bases each). Trimming removed 7 bases at V and 4 bases at J, with 18 bases between. Per the germline V gene, CDR1 is SQVTM and CDR2 is ANQGSEA. The CDR3 is 14 amino acids. CDR3 bases: TGCAGCGCGCAGACAGGGAGGGGGCCAGATACGCAGTATTTT. This gives the protein CSAQTGRGPDTQYF.

This chain links TRBV7-3 with TRBJ1-1; tentative D call: TRBD1 (5 bases). The CDR3 runs 13 residues. Germline V lookup: CDR1 SGHTA, CDR2 FQGTGA. V was cut by 5 bases and J by 12 bases, with 19 bases left in between. The DNA of the CDR3 is TGTGCCAGCAGCCCAACGAGGGGTAGGGTTCCTTTCTTT. It yields the protein CASSPTRGRVPFF. The whole variable domain, remainder taken from reference TRBV7-3 and TRBJ1-1, is GAGVSQTPSNKVTEKGKYVELRCDPISGHTALYWYRQSLGQGPEFLIYFQGTGAADDSGLPNDRFFAVRPEGSVSTLKIQRTERGDSAVYLCASSPTRGRVPFFGQGTRLTVV.

V gene TRBV30 combines with J gene TRBJ1-2; TRBD1 might be the D (5 bases). The germline V gene has CDR1 GTSNPN and CDR2 SVGIG (reference sequence). Trimming stripped 5 bases from V and 9 bases from J, with 22 bases between. This CDR3 region has 14 residues. CDR3: CAWVAGPALRRYTF. CDR3 in DNA: TGTGCCTGGGTCGCAGGGCCCGCCTTGAGGCGCTACACCTTC.

This chain links TRBV27 with TRBJ2-7, with a weak D call TRBD1 (5 bases). The V and J ends lost 4 bases and 4 bases respectively, with 11 bases between them. Germline CDR1 reads MNHEY; CDR2 reads SMNVEV (reference sequence). CDR3 length: 13 residues. The CDR3 region has the DNA TGTGCCAGCAGTTCCCAGCCAGGGTACGAGCAGTACTTC. As protein: CASSSQPGYEQYF.

This chain joins TRBV29-1 and TRBJ2-3; D gene ambiguous. CDR1 and CDR2 from the germline V gene are SQVTM and ANQGSEA. The CDR3 runs 12 residues. V dropped 0 bases and J dropped 5 bases, with 6 bases sitting between them. DNA for the CDR3: TGCAGCGTTGAAGAGAGGAAAGATACGCAGTATTTT. Translating it yields CSVEERKDTQYF.

V and J are TRBV19 and TRBJ1-5; 8 nucleotides align to TRBD1. Losses at the gene ends were 8 bases for V and 0 bases for J; bases not matched to a gene: 9. Germline V CDR1 and CDR2: LNHDA, SQIVND (reference sequence). The CDR3 is 16 residues long. The CDR3 bases are TGTGCCAGTCGGACAGGGACAGTGAATAGCAATCAGCCCCAGCATTTT. Translated, it gives CASRTGTVNSNQPQHF. Using reference TRBV19 and TRBJ1-5 for the parts outside the CDR3, the full variable domain is DGGITQSPKYLFRKEGQNVTLSCEQNLNHDAMYWYRQDPGQGLRLIYYSQIVNDFQKGDIAEGYSVSREKKESFPLTVTSAQKNPTAFYLCASRTGTVNSNQPQHFGDGTRLSIL.

Comment on this clone: Other nucleotide sequences from this sample produce the same CDR3. As DNA, the CDR3 is TGTGCCACCAGTGCCTACAATGAGCAGTTCTTC. This encodes CATSAYNEQFF. This chain connects TRBV15 to TRBJ2-1; D ambiguous. The CDR3 runs to 11 residues. V gave up 6 bases and J gave up 2 bases, with 2 bases separating them. Germline loops: CDR1 LNHNV, CDR2 YYDKDF (reference sequence).

V is TRBV5-6 and J is TRBJ2-5; a weak D match, TRBD2 (5 bases). There are 13 residues in the CDR3. Trimming cost V 0 bases and J 10 bases, with 13 bases left between them. Germline-derived CDR1 and CDR2 are SGHDT and YYEEEE. For the CDR3, the DNA is TGTGCCAGCAGCTTGGCGGCCACCCGGGGCCAGTACTTC. Residues: CASSLAATRGQYF.

This clone was detected once. The V and J genes are TRBV4-1 and TRBJ2-1; 9 bases line up with TRBD2. CDR3 length equals 17 residues. The germline V gene has CDR1 MGHRA and CDR2 YSYEKL. J was trimmed by 6 bases and V by 2 bases; bases with no gene match: 11. CDR3 protein: CASSQREPGLAPNEQFF. The CDR3 DNA reads TGCGCCAGCAGCCAAAGAGAACCGGGACTAGCACCCAATGAGCAGTTCTTC.

The chain has TRBV4-2 and TRBJ2-1, with 7 bases aligning to TRBD2. The CDR3 contains 18 residues. Germline V gene sequence: CDR1 LGHNA, CDR2 YNFKEQ. V shed 0 bases and J 0 bases; nucleotides not matched to a gene: 8. The CDR3 DNA reads as TGTGCCAGCAGCCAAGAAAGAGCGGGACCCCTCTCCTACAATGAGCAGTTCTTC. Protein sequence: CASSQERAGPLSYNEQFF.

V is TRBV10-3 and J is TRBJ2-7, with D possibly being TRBD2 (6 bases). CDR1 is ENHRY and CDR2 is SYGVKD in the germline V gene. This CDR3 is built from 14 residues. The V end lost 8 bases, the J end lost 2 bases, and 16 bases lay between the germline ends. The CDR3 region is CAIGSAGSTYEQYF. The CDR3 DNA sequence: TGTGCCATCGGTTCGGCGGGATCGACCTACGAGCAGTACTTC.

The chain employs TRBV2 and TRBJ2-2, with TRBD1 identical over 10 bases. Looked up from germline, CDR1 is SNHLY and CDR2 is FYNNEI. CDR3 length: 15 amino acids. After removal of 6 bases from V and 3 bases from J, the junction contained 4 bases not matched to a gene. The CDR3 nucleotides are TGTGCCAGCAGAACCGGGACAGGGGACACCGGGGAGCTGTTTTTT. Translated: CASRTGTGDTGELFF.

This chain joins TRBV11-2 and TRBJ2-1; possible D gene TRBD2, 5 bases. The CDR3 has 14 residues. Germline-derived CDR1 and CDR2 are SGHAT and FQNNGV. V shed 5 bases and J shed 4 bases, with 12 bases lying between them. For the CDR3, the DNA is TGTGCCAGCAGCCACTTAGCGCTATACAATGAGCAGTTCTTC. This translates into CASSHLALYNEQFF.

V usage is TRBV19 and J usage is TRBJ2-2; 11 bases are shared with TRBD2. CDR3 length equals 18 residues. Losses at the gene ends were 9 bases for V and 2 bases for J; bases not matched to a gene: 14. The germline V gene encodes CDR1 LNHDA and CDR2 SQIVND (reference sequence). CDR3 in DNA: TGTGCCAGGTTGGGACTAGCGGACCCTGGGGGAAACACCGGGGAGCTGTTTTTT. Amino acids: CARLGLADPGGNTGELFF.

The gene calls are TRBV6-6 and TRBJ2-7; 10 bases are shared with TRBD2. This CDR3 is built from 15 residues. The germline gives CDR1 MNHNY, CDR2 SVGAGI (reference sequence). Trimming removed 5 bases from V and 7 bases from J; junction bases left unmatched: 11. As DNA, the CDR3 is TGTGCCAGCAGTCTAGCGGGAGCGCCCCCGAAGGAGCAGTACTTC. It encodes CASSLAGAPPKEQYF.

CDR3 region: CASSDPSTSGSRNEQFF. In DNA, the CDR3 is TGTGCCAGCAGCGACCCTTCGACTAGCGGGAGTAGGAATGAGCAGTTCTTC. The gene calls are TRBV9 and TRBJ2-1; TRBD2 matches 12 bases. The CDR3 spans 17 residues. V was pared by 3 bases and J by 7 bases, with 11 bases of the junction left unmatched. CDR1 and CDR2 from the germline V gene are SGDLS and YYNGEE.

This clone was detected only a few times. This chain links TRBV18 with TRBJ1-1; D may be TRBD1 (5 bases). The CDR3 runs to 14 residues. Deletions cut 6 bases from V and 3 bases from J, with 14 bases between. The V gene's germline CDR1 is KGHSH and CDR2 LQKENI. The CDR3 region has the DNA TGTGCCAGCTCGTCAACGGGGGGATACACTGAAGCTTTCTTT. It translates to CASSSTGGYTEAFF.

The V call is TRBV28, the J call TRBJ2-5, with 9 bases fitting TRBD2. Per germline, CDR1 MDHEN and CDR2 SYDVKM. After removal of 6 bases from V and 5 bases from J, the junction contained 10 bases not matched to a gene. The CDR3 has 15 amino acids. The CDR3 DNA sequence: TGTGCCAGCAGCTCTTATAGCGGGAGAAGGGAGACCCAGTACTTC. This translates into CASSSYSGRRETQYF.